The 2 T cell receptor beta chains below were found in one sample sequenced in a study of patients and donors after allogeneic stem cell transplantation. TCRdb re-analysed the RT-PCR reads in MiXCR, keeping a single row per CDR3 protein. The table lists 900,000 to 1,000,000 distinct CDR3 sequences, more than 15% of them singletons. Input material: blood, either unsorted or a sorted T cell fraction (not recorded which). The receptors come from a human donor who was either an allogeneic HSCT recipient or a stem cell or donor lymphocyte infusion donor (not recorded which). It is not recorded whose cells these are; they may come from a transplant donor.

The rearrangement joins TRBV5-6 to TRBJ1-2, with a weak D call TRBD1 (5 bases). Germline CDR1 SGHDT, CDR2 YYEEEE. V was cut by 4 bases and J by 4 bases, with 17 bases left in between. The CDR3 has 15 residues. CDR3 loop: CASSPDSPGLYGYTF. As DNA, the CDR3 is TGTGCCAGCAGCCCCGACAGTCCGGGACTCTATGGCTACACCTTC.

This clonotype was observed a handful of times. This rearrangement joins TRBV6-1 to TRBJ2-2; no clear D gene. Germline V lookup: CDR1 MNHNS, CDR2 SASEGT. The CDR3 has 13 amino acids. V was pared by 7 bases and J by 2 bases, with 8 bases between. CDR3 DNA: TGTGCCAGCACGAGAGTCAACACCGGGGAGCTGTTTTTT. This encodes CASTRVNTGELFF.